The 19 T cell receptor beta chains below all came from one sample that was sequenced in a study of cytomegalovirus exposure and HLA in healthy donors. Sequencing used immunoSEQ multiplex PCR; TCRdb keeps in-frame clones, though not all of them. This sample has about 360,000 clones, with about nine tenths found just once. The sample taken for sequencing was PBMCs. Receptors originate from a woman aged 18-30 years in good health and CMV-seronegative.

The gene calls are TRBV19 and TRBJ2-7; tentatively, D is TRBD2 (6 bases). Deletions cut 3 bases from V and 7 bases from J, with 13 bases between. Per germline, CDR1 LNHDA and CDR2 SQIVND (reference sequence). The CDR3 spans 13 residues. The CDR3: CASSIGTSGEQYF. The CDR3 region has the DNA TGTGCCAGTAGTATTGGGACTTCGGGGGAGCAGTACTTC.

CDR3 DNA: TGTGCCAGCAGACGCGGCCCGCTGAGTAATCAAGATACGCAGTATTTT. Translated: CASRRGPLSNQDTQYF. The chain combines TRBV7-2 with TRBJ2-3; D is undetermined. The CDR3 extends over 16 amino acids. Germline CDR1 is SGHTA and CDR2 is FQGNSA. The V and J ends lost 6 bases and 5 bases respectively, with 21 bases between them.

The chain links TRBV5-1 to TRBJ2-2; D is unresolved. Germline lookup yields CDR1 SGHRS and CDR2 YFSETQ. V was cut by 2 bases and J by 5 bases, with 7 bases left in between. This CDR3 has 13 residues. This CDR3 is CASSFYVTGELFF. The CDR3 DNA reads TGCGCCAGCAGCTTCTATGTAACCGGGGAGCTGTTTTTT.

CDR3 protein: CASSSPDGRTYEQYF. The CDR3, as DNA: TGTGCCAGCAGTAGCCCAGATGGCAGGACTTACGAGCAGTACTTC. The chain joins TRBV5-4 to TRBJ2-7; possible D gene TRBD2, 5 bases. The CDR3 length is 15 residues. Germline CDR1 reads SGHNT; CDR2 reads YYREEE (reference sequence). With 5 bases removed from V and 4 bases from J, the gap between germline ends came to 19 bases.

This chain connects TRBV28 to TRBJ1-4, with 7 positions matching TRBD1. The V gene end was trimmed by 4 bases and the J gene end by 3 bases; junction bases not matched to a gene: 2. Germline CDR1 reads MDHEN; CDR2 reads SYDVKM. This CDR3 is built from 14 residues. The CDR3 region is CASSSRGSNEKLFF. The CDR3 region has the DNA TGTGCCAGCAGTTCCAGGGGGTCTAATGAAAAACTGTTTTTT. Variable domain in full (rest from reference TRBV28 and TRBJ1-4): DVKVTQSSRYLVKRTGEKVFLECVQDMDHENMFWYRQDPGLGLRLIYFSYDVKMKEKGDIPEGYSVSREKKERFSLILESASTNQTSMYLCASSSRGSNEKLFFGSGTQLSVL.

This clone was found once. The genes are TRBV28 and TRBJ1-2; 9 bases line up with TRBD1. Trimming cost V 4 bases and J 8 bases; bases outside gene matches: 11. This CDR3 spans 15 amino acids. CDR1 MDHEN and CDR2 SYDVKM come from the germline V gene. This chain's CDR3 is CASSSPGTGRRGYTF. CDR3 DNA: TGTGCCAGCAGTTCCCCCGGGACAGGGCGGCGAGGCTACACCTTC.

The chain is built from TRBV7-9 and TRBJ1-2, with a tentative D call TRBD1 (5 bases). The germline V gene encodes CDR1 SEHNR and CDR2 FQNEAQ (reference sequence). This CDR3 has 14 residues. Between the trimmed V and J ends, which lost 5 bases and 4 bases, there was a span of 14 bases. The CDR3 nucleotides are TGTGCCAGCAGCAACCGGGTAGGGGTCTATGGCTACACCTTC. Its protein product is CASSNRVGVYGYTF.

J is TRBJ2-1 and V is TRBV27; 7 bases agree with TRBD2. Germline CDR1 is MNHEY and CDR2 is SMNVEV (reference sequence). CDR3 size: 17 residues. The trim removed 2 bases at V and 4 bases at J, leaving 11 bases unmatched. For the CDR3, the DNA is TGTGCCAGCAGTTTAAGGGTTGGGCCGGGGGGTTACAATGAGCAGTTCTTC. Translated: CASSLRVGPGGYNEQFF.

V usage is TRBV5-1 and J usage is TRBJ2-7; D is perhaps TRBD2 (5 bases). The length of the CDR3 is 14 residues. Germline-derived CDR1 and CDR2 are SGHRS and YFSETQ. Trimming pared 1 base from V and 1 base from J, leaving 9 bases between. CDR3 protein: CASSLTGSSYEQYF. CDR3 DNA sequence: TGCGCCAGCAGCTTGACGGGGTCTTCCTACGAGCAGTACTTC.

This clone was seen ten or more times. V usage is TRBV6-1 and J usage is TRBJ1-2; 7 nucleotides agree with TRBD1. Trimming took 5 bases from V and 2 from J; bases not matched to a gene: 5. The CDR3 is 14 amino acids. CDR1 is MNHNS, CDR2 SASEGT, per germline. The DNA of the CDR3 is TGTGCCAGCAGTCTACAGACAGGGAACTATGGCTACACCTTC. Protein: CASSLQTGNYGYTF.

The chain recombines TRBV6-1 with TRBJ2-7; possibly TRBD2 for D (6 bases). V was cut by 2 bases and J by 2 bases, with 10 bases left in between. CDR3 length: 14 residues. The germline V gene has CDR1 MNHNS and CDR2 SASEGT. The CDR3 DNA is TGTGCCAGCAGTGAACGCGCGGGGCCCTACGAGCAGTACTTC. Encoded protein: CASSERAGPYEQYF.

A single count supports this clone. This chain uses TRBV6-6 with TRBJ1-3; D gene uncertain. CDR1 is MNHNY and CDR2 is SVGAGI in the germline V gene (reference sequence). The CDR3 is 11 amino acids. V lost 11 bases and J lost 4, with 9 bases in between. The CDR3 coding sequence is TGTGCCTGCGACTCGGGAAACACCATATATTTT. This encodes CACDSGNTIYF.

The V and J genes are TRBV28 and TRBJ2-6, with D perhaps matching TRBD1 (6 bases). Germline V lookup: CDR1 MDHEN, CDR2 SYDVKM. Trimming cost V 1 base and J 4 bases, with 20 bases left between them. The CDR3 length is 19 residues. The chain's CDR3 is CASSLYGAWQGKGANVLTF. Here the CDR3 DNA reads TGTGCCAGCAGTTTATATGGGGCGTGGCAGGGGAAAGGGGCCAACGTCCTGACTTTC.

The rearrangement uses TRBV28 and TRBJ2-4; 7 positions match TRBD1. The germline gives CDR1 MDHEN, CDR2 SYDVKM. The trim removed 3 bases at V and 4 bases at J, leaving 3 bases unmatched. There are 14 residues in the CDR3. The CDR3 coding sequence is TGTGCCAGCAGTTTTCCGACAGGGAAAAACATTCAGTACTTC. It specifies CASSFPTGKNIQYF. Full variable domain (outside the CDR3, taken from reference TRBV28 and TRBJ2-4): DVKVTQSSRYLVKRTGEKVFLECVQDMDHENMFWYRQDPGLGLRLIYFSYDVKMKEKGDIPEGYSVSREKKERFSLILESASTNQTSMYLCASSFPTGKNIQYFGAGTRLSVL.

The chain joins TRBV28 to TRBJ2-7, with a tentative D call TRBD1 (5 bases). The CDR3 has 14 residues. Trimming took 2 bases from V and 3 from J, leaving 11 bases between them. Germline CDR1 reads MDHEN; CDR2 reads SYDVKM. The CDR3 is CASSLVQVVYEQYF. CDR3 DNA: TGTGCCAGCAGTTTAGTACAGGTCGTCTACGAGCAGTACTTC.

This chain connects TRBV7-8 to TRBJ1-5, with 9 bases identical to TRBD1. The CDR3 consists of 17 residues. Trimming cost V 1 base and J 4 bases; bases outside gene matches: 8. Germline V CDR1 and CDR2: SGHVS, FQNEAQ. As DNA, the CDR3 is TGTGCCAGCAGCTTAGGGACAGGGGCCGCGATTAATCAGCCCCAGCATTTT. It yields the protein CASSLGTGAAINQPQHF.

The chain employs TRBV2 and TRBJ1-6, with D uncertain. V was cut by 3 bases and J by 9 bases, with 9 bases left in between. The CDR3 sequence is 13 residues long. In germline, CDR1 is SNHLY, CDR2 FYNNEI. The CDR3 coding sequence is TGTGCCAGCAGTGATTACGGTGGTTCACCCCTCCACTTT. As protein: CASSDYGGSPLHF.

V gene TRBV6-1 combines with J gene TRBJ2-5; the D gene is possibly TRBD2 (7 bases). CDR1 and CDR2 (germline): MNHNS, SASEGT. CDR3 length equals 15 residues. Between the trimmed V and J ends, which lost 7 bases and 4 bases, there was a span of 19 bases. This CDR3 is CASTTVGGGSETQYF. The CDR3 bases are TGTGCCAGCACCACAGTTGGGGGGGGCTCAGAGACCCAGTACTTC.

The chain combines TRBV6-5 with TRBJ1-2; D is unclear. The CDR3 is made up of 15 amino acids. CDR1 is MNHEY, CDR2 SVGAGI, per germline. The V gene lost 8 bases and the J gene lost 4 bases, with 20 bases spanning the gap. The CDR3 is CASSSGRDPVYGYTF. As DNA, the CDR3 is TGTGCCAGCTCATCGGGAAGGGATCCCGTCTATGGCTACACCTTC.